This TCR beta chain comes out of a study of response to subunit inactivated influenza vaccine. TCRdb used MiXCR to reprocess the RT-PCR reads, holding one entry per CDR3 protein. The table has about 570,000 distinct CDR3 sequences, around 11% seen once; the top ten hold roughly 11%. There are 16 residues in the CDR3. Losses at the gene ends were 6 bases for V and 1 base for J; bases not matched to a gene: 12. Germline-derived CDR1 and CDR2 are DFQATT and SNEGSKA (reference sequence). This clonotype appeared a few times. This sample was shared with a second study, whose subject was T cells expressing NK-cell markers. That work contributes: TCR beta cDNA was made by 5'RACE template switching with UMIs.

The genes are TRBV20-1 and TRBJ2-4, with 7 positions matching TRBD2. The source was PBMCs from blood, collected on the day of vaccination. This TCR came from a man over 45 who received an inactivated influenza vaccine. DNA of the CDR3: TGCAGTGCGAGGACTAGGAAAACCCCCGCCAAAAACATTCAGTACTTC. Translation: CSARTRKTPAKNIQYF.